Presented here are 18 T cell receptor beta chains from one specimen sequenced in a study of cytomegalovirus exposure and HLA in healthy donors. PCR was performed using 60 Vbeta and 13 Jbeta primers. The protocol was immunoSEQ multiplex PCR, while the TCRdb copy is restricted to in-frame clones and leaves out a portion. In the table there are 150,000 to 200,000 clones, approximately 80% of which are singletons. Material: PBMCs. These receptors all come from a woman aged 40 to 55 in good health and CMV-seronegative.

The chain recombines TRBV19 with TRBJ2-5; a possible D gene is TRBD1 (6 bases). The CDR3 is 14 residues long. Germline CDR1 and CDR2: LNHDA and SQIVND (reference sequence). V was cut by 5 bases and J by 1 base, with 11 bases left in between. The CDR3 sequence: CASSFAGAQETQYF. CDR3 DNA: TGTGCCAGTAGTTTTGCAGGGGCCCAAGAGACCCAGTACTTC.

Details on this clone: In the same sample, other DNA sequences code for this CDR3. The chain is built from TRBV19 and TRBJ2-7, with D perhaps matching TRBD1 (5 bases). Germline lookup yields CDR1 LNHDA and CDR2 SQIVND (reference sequence). The CDR3 extends over 13 amino acids. V lost 1 base and J lost 2, with 6 bases in between. The CDR3 is CASSIATAYEQYF. The CDR3 DNA reads as TGTGCCAGTAGTATAGCGACAGCCTACGAGCAGTACTTC.

Points on this clone: The junction shows a germline mismatch at one end, possibly a read error. The chain links TRBV18 to TRBJ2-3; D not resolved. The CDR3 covers 14 residues. Germline V gives CDR1 KGHSH, CDR2 LQKENI. The CDR3: CASSPPRLTDTQYF. CDR3 bases: TGTGCCAGCTCCCCACCCAGACTGACAGATACGCAGTATTTT.

This rearrangement joins TRBV28 to TRBJ2-7; 15 nucleotides agree with TRBD2. V dropped 4 bases and J dropped 5; count of bases not matched to a gene: 6. Germline-derived CDR1 and CDR2 are MDHEN and SYDVKM. The CDR3 is 16 residues long. CDR3 DNA sequence: TGTGCCAGCAGTTACGGACTAGCGGGAGGGCCCGACGAGCAGTACTTC. Amino acids: CASSYGLAGGPDEQYF.

The chain combines TRBV7-2 with TRBJ2-7, with TRBD1 matching 8 bases. CDR3 length equals 15 residues. Germline V gives CDR1 SGHTA, CDR2 FQGNSA. V was clipped by 2 bases and J by 4 bases; unmatched bases: 7. The CDR3 sequence: CASSLLWTGQYEQYF. As DNA, the CDR3 is TGTGCCAGCAGCTTACTATGGACAGGGCAATACGAGCAGTACTTC.

V usage is TRBV5-4 and J usage is TRBJ1-3; D is uncertain. The length of the CDR3 is 14 residues. Germline V CDR1 and CDR2: SGHNT, YYREEE (reference sequence). Trimming took off 5 bases at V and 3 bases at J, with 12 bases between the two ends. CDR3 DNA sequence: TGTGCCAGCAGTCGAGGAGTCGGTGGAAACACCATATATTTT. This sequence encodes CASSRGVGGNTIYF. The full variable domain, rest sourced from reference TRBV5-4 and TRBJ1-3, is ETGVTQSPTHLIKTRGQQVTLRCSSQSGHNTVSWYQQALGQGPQFIFQYYREEENGRGNFPPRFSGLQFPNYSSELNVNALELDDSALYLCASSRGVGGNTIYFGEGSWLTVV.

The genes are TRBV5-6 and TRBJ1-3, with D maybe TRBD1 (5 bases). The germline V gene has CDR1 SGHDT and CDR2 YYEEEE. This CDR3 region has 19 residues. V gave up 4 bases and J gave up 0 bases, with 23 bases separating them. The CDR3 loop reads CASSERQFTRSHSGNTIYF. The CDR3 DNA is TGTGCCAGCAGCGAAAGACAGTTTACTCGATCCCACTCTGGAAACACCATATATTTT.

The chain couples TRBV15 to TRBJ2-3; no clear D. Per germline, CDR1 LNHNV and CDR2 YYDKDF (reference sequence). The V gene lost 0 bases and the J gene lost 7 bases, with 14 bases spanning the gap. The length of the CDR3 is 15 residues. This chain's CDR3 is CATSRDGLTTHTQYF. CDR3 nucleotide sequence: TGTGCCACCAGCAGAGATGGGCTGACGACGCATACGCAGTATTTT.

The chain is built from TRBV7-2 and TRBJ1-5; D is ambiguous. The V and J ends lost 5 bases and 0 bases respectively, with 5 bases between them. Germline V gene lookup returns CDR1 SGHTA and CDR2 FQGNSA. The CDR3 runs 13 residues. Here the CDR3 reads CASSQDSNQPQHF. The CDR3 DNA sequence: TGTGCCAGCAGCCAGGATAGCAATCAGCCCCAGCATTTT.

The V gene is TRBV15, the J gene TRBJ2-1; 7 bases agree with TRBD2. Germline CDR1 reads LNHNV; CDR2 reads YYDKDF (reference sequence). The V gene end was trimmed by 3 bases and the J gene end by 3 bases; junction bases not matched to a gene: 8. The CDR3 totals 16 residues. Here the CDR3 reads CATSSQRPSGYNEQFF. The CDR3 DNA follows: TGTGCCACCAGCAGTCAGAGACCTAGCGGCTACAATGAGCAGTTCTTC.

V and J are TRBV29-1 and TRBJ2-6; maybe TRBD1 (5 bases). CDR3 length: 17 residues. Germline V gene sequence: CDR1 SQVTM, CDR2 ANQGSEA. The ends were cut back, 1 base at V and 4 bases at J, with 17 bases in the middle. CDR3 region: CSVEGERGYSGANVLTF. The CDR3 DNA follows: TGCAGCGTTGAAGGGGAAAGGGGATATTCGGGGGCCAACGTCCTGACTTTC.

This chain joins TRBV19 and TRBJ2-6; 8 bases line up with TRBD1. V was pared by 2 bases and J by 2 bases, with 5 bases of the junction left unmatched. The CDR3 runs 17 residues. Germline CDR1 is LNHDA and CDR2 is SQIVND (reference sequence). CDR3 nucleotide sequence: TGTGCCAGTAGTATACAGGGGGCAGGGACTGGGGCCAACGTCCTGACTTTC. This encodes CASSIQGAGTGANVLTF.

The gene calls are TRBV18 and TRBJ2-3, with D unclear. The germline V gene has CDR1 KGHSH and CDR2 LQKENI. Trimming removed 2 bases from V and 4 bases from J, with 7 bases in between. CDR3 length: 13 amino acids. CDR3 sequence (DNA): TGTGCCAGCTCACCATCGTCTCCAGATACGCAGTATTTT. It specifies CASSPSSPDTQYF.

V usage is TRBV6-1 and J usage is TRBJ1-1; weak D call: TRBD1 (5 bases). Looked up from germline, CDR1 is MNHNS and CDR2 is SASEGT. The CDR3 length is 14 residues. The V and J ends lost 8 bases and 3 bases respectively, with 16 bases between them. As DNA, the CDR3 is TGTGCCAGCCGTTTGGGGCAGACCCACACTGAAGCTTTCTTT. Its translation: CASRLGQTHTEAFF.

This clone was counted a few times. The V call is TRBV10-1, the J call TRBJ2-7, with 8 positions matching TRBD2. Trimming took 3 bases from V and 1 from J; bases not matched to a gene: 5. The germline gives CDR1 WNHNN, CDR2 SYGVQD (reference sequence). The CDR3 sequence is 15 residues long. CDR3 region: CASSEREGLSYEQYF. The CDR3 nucleotides read TGCGCCAGCAGTGAACGGGAGGGCCTGTCCTACGAGCAGTACTTC.

The J gene is TRBJ1-2, the V gene TRBV5-4; D unresolved. CDR1 is SGHNT, CDR2 YYREEE, per germline (reference sequence). The V end was cut by 4 bases, the J end by 7 bases, with 23 bases between. The CDR3 is 16 amino acids. CDR3: CASSPAGERIRGGYTF. CDR3 in DNA: TGTGCCAGCAGCCCCGCCGGGGAGAGGATCCGTGGTGGCTACACCTTC.

V gene TRBV2 combines with J gene TRBJ2-7; 11 positions agree with TRBD2. Germline V gene lookup returns CDR1 SNHLY and CDR2 FYNNEI. The V segment lost 3 bases and the J segment 0 bases; nucleotides outside the gene matches: 4. The CDR3 spans 16 residues. In DNA, the CDR3 is TGTGCCAGCAGTGAGGCTAGCGGGGGGACCTCCTACGAGCAGTACTTC. Protein product: CASSEASGGTSYEQYF.

V is TRBV7-8 and J is TRBJ2-1, with D possibly TRBD1 on 5 matching bases. This CDR3 has 14 amino acids. V lost 3 bases, J lost 3 bases, and 9 bases lay in between. The germline CDR1 and CDR2 sequences are SGHVS and FQNEAQ. CDR3 in DNA: TGTGCCAGCAGCTTGCGACAGAGCTACAATGAGCAGTTCTTC. Amino acids: CASSLRQSYNEQFF.